This T cell receptor (beta chain) was documented in a study of blood T cells in healthy people across ages (dated by TCRdb to the mid-2010s). For the study in its entirety: Template switching captured roughly one uniquely barcoded TCR beta cDNA molecule per two T cells in model experiments. The donors were split into four age groups: young (average 16 years), middle-aged (39), aged (over 55) and long-lived (approximately 80). For two donors (one aged 18 to 30 and one aged 80 or older), the study analyzed two additional independent replicas of 1 million unique cDNA reads from the same blood draw. To track age-related changes in TCR beta repertoire diversity, the study relied on deep sequencing normalized with unique cDNA molecular identifiers. Donors of different ages were randomly distributed across sequencing lanes to avoid experimental bias.

Points the paper makes about the study in general: Observed TCR beta diversity per million T cells fell roughly linearly with age, and a significant reduction was already apparent by age roughly 40. Compared with the aged group, the long-lived group had more naive CD4+ T cells, fewer expanded clones and increased TCR diversity, a pattern suggesting age selection. Since profiling was done on bulk unsorted PBMCs, naive and antigen-experienced compartments could not be conclusively compared. Observed TCR beta diversity correlated strongly with the percentage of naive T cells measured by flow cytometry. Because the CMV infection status of the donors was unknown, age-related changes in expanded clonotypes may potentially have been confounded. Estimates of total diversity based on one million sequenced T cells were regarded as lower bounds and as underestimates.

Donors were a few dozen systemically healthy Caucasian individuals from Russia aged roughly 6 to 90 years. Each donor gave 8 to 10 milliliters of peripheral blood, collected into EDTA-treated Vacutainer tubes. Ficoll-Paque density-gradient centrifugation was used to isolate PBMCs, with at least 6.5 million per sample. Trizol reagent was used to extract total RNA from the PBMCs, yielding at least 5 micrograms per sample. For every donor, flow cytometry on a PBMC aliquot measured the percentage of naive CD45RAhigh/CD27high T cells. The junction shows trimming of 3 bases on V and 7 bases on J, plus 18 bases between the germline ends. Measured from the cysteine to the phenylalanine, the CDR3 is 15 residues long. The kept DNA is CDR3 alone, 45 bases in frame from the first base. The library came from 5' RACE. Sequencing was carried out with an Illumina HiSeq 2500. A second roughly 6 to 12 cycle PCR used a sample-barcoded 5' primer and a J-beta primer mix. Each TCR beta cDNA molecule received a unique molecular identifier from a template-switch 5' adaptor carrying 12 random nucleotides. At least 3 million CDR3-containing paired-end reads were obtained from each sample. First-strand cDNA was synthesized from all RNA with the Mint cDNA synthesis kit, primed by a TRBC-specific oligonucleotide. After uracil-DNA glycosylase treatment, a first 18-cycle PCR used universal primers M1SS and BC2_uni_R on all cDNA. The source study handled its data this way. For normalization, 1 million high-quality reads were randomly selected from each sample, with every read carrying a distinct molecular identifier. Instead of being binned into consensus sequences, reads that shared molecular identifiers were thrown out. CDR3 identification, clonotype clustering and error correction used MiTCR with a Q25 quality threshold and the strictest error-elimination algorithm. A nonparametric unseen species model with Euler transformation was used to estimate a lower bound on total TCR beta diversity. TCRdb applied fastp at Q25 and MiXCR to the public reads, then kept only in-frame beta chains. Here each entry gathers all rows of one CDR3 protein and keeps the most common genes and DNA. It is TCRdb's table, rather than the study itself, that gives the V and J calls and clone size. The sample table shows approximately 670,000 distinct CDR3 sequences, and around 43% are seen once. Of the sample, about 32% is held by the ten largest clones.

A few counts support this clonotype. Its antigen is currently not known. No per-base quality is available; no much larger clone lies one base away. The specimen was blood. The sequence came from a man older than 75 in good health. Recombination linked TRBV12-3 or TRBV12-4 to TRBJ1-2, with TRBD1 perhaps the D gene, on 5 matching bases. For the CDR3, the sequence is CASSFGGASRTGYTF. The DNA reads as follows: TGTGCCAGCAGTTTTGGCGGGGCTTCCCGTACTGGCTACACCTTC.